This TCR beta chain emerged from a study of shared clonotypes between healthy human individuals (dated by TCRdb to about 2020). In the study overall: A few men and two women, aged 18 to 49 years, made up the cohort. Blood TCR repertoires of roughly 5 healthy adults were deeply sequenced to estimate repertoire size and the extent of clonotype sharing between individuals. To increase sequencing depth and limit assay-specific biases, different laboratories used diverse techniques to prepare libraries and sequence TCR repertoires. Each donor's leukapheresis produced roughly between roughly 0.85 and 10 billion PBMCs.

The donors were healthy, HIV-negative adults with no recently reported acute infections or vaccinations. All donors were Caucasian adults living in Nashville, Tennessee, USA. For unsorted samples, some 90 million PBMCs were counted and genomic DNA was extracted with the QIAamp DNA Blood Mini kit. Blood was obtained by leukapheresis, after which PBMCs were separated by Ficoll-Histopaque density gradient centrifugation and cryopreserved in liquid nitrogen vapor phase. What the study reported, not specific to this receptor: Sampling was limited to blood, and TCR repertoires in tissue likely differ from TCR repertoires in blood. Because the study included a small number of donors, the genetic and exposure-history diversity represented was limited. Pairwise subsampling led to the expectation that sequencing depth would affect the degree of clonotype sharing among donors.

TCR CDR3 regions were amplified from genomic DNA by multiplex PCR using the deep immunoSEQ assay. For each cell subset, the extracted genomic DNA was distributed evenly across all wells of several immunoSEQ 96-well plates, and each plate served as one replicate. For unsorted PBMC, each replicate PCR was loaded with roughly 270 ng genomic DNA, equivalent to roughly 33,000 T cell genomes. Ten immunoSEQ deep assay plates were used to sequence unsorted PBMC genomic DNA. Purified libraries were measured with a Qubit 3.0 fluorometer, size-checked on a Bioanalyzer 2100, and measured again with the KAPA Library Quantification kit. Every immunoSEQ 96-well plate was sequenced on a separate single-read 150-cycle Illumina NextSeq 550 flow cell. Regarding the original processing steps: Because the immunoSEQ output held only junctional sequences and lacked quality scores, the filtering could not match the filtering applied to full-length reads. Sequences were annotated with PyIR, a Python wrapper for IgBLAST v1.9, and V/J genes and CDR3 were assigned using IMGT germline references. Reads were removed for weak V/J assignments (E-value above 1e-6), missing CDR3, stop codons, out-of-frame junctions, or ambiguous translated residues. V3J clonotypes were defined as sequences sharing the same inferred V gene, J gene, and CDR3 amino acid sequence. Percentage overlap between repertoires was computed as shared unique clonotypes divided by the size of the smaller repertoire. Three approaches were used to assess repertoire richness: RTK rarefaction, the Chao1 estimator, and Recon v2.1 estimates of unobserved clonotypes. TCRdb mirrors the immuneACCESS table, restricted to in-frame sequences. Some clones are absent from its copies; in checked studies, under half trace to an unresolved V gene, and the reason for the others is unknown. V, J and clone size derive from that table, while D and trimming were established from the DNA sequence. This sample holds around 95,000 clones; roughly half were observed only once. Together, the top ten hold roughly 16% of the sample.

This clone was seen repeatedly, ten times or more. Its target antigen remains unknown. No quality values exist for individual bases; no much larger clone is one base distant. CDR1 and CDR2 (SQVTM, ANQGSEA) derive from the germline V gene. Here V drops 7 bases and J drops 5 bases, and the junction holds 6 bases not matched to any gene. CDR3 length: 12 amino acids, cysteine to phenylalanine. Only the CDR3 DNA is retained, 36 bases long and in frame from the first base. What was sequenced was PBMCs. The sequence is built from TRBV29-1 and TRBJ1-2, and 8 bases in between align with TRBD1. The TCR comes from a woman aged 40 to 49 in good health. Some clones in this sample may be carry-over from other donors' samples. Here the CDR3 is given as CSAFTGGYGYTF. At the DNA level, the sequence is TGCAGCGCTTTCACAGGGGGGTATGGCTACACCTTC.